A single sample gave rise to the 14 T cell receptor beta chains below, sequenced in a study of T cell changes during pregnancy in multiple sclerosis. The method was immunoSEQ multiplex PCR; TCRdb's version includes in-frame clones alone and lacks a portion of them. Of tens of thousands of clones detected, about nine tenths appear once; the ten largest clones hold approximately 4.7%. The sample in question was CD8+ T cells from peripheral blood mononuclear cells, obtained in the second trimester of pregnancy. The receptors originated from a female donor with multiple sclerosis, enrolled in a pregnancy study.

CDR3 sequence (DNA): TGTGCCTGGAGTTTATCCTATGGCTACACCTTC. Translation: CAWSLSYGYTF. The chain has TRBV30 and TRBJ1-2; no clear D. V was trimmed by 2 bases and J by 4 bases, leaving 5 bases between them. The germline CDR1 and CDR2 sequences are GTSNPN and SVGIG (reference sequence). CDR3 size: 11 residues.

V usage is TRBV29-1 and J usage is TRBJ2-2; 10 bases align to TRBD1. V dropped 3 bases and J dropped 0; count of bases not matched to a gene: 4. Germline CDR1 SQVTM, CDR2 ANQGSEA. This CDR3 comprises 16 residues. The DNA of the CDR3 is TGCAGCGTTGATAAAGACAGGGGGCCGAACACCGGGGAGCTGTTTTTT. Its translation is CSVDKDRGPNTGELFF.

The gene calls are TRBV4-1 and TRBJ2-1, with D maybe TRBD1 (6 bases). CDR3 length: 16 amino acids. CDR1 and CDR2 (germline): MGHRA, YSYEKL. Trimming stripped 4 bases from V and 8 bases from J, with 21 bases between. As DNA, the CDR3 is TGCGCCAGCAGCCGGCCCAGGCAGGGGCCCTTCGATGAGCAGTTCTTC. The encoded protein is CASSRPRQGPFDEQFF.

The chain uses TRBV6-6 and TRBJ2-1; 14 bases are shared with TRBD2. Trimming took 7 bases from V and 7 from J; bases not matched to a gene: 6. The CDR3 is 15 amino acids. Germline V gives CDR1 MNHNY, CDR2 SVGAGI (reference sequence). DNA of the CDR3: TGTGCCAGCACGGGGACTAGCGGGAGTTTAAATGAGCAGTTCTTC. Protein product: CASTGTSGSLNEQFF.

This clone was seen just once. The V and J genes are TRBV5-1 and TRBJ2-1, with D perhaps TRBD2 (7 bases). Germline CDR1 and CDR2: SGHRS and YFSETQ. Trimming took off 4 bases at V and 3 bases at J, with 14 bases between the two ends. The CDR3 runs to 15 residues. DNA for the CDR3: TGCGCCAGCAGCCCCCGGGGGGCTAACTACAATGAGCAGTTCTTC. Its translation: CASSPRGANYNEQFF.

The rearrangement uses TRBV30 and TRBJ2-1; weak D call: TRBD2 (5 bases). The V gene lost 7 bases and the J gene lost 9 bases, with 16 bases spanning the gap. The CDR3 runs 12 residues. CDR1 is GTSNPN and CDR2 is SVGIG in the germline V gene (reference sequence). DNA of the CDR3: TGTGCCTTTACCCCCCCTAGCATTGAGCAGTTCTTC. Its translation: CAFTPPSIEQFF.

This chain links TRBV7-2 with TRBJ2-5; D uncertain. V shed 2 bases and J shed 1 base, with 8 bases lying between them. The germline CDR1 and CDR2 sequences are SGHTA and FQGNSA. The CDR3 totals 14 residues. The CDR3 bases are TGTGCCAGCAGCTTAATATACAGCCAAGAGACCCAGTACTTC. Encoded protein: CASSLIYSQETQYF.

The chain recombines TRBV7-9 with TRBJ2-1; perhaps TRBD2 as D (5 bases). V lost 6 bases, J lost 10 bases, and 7 bases lay in between. CDR1 and CDR2 (germline): SEHNR, FQNEAQ (reference sequence). CDR3 length: 10 amino acids. CDR3 in amino acids: CASSWEEQFF. As DNA, the CDR3 is TGTGCCAGCAGTTGGGAGGAGCAGTTCTTC.

Worth noting for this clone: One junction end does not reproduce the germline sequence, and a read error may be involved. Here the CDR3 DNA reads TGTGCCAGCAATCCCGACTTCCTTCGCCCCCTCGCCAACTTC. Protein product: CASNPDFLRPLANF. V gene TRBV28 combines with J gene TRBJ2-7; D gene uncertain. This CDR3 has 14 amino acids. Germline lookup yields CDR1 MDHEN and CDR2 SYDVKM.

The V and J genes are TRBV5-4 and TRBJ2-3, with 12 bases aligning to TRBD2. The CDR3 length is 15 residues. Germline CDR1 reads SGHNT; CDR2 reads YYREEE (reference sequence). J lost 3 bases, V lost 1 base, and 0 bases had no gene match. The CDR3: CASSLTSGRTDTQYF. In DNA, the CDR3 is TGTGCCAGCAGCTTGACTAGCGGGAGGACAGATACGCAGTATTTT. Full variable domain (rest looked up from reference TRBV5-4 and TRBJ2-3): ETGVTQSPTHLIKTRGQQVTLRCSSQSGHNTVSWYQQALGQGPQFIFQYYREEENGRGNFPPRFSGLQFPNYSSELNVNALELDDSALYLCASSLTSGRTDTQYFGPGTRLTVL.

The rearrangement joins TRBV6-4 to TRBJ2-5; D is possibly TRBD2 (6 bases). The CDR3 is made up of 16 amino acids. Trimming stripped 6 bases from V and 0 bases from J, with 17 bases between. The V gene's germline CDR1 is MRHNA and CDR2 SNTAGT. CDR3 nucleotide sequence: TGTGCCAGCAGCGAAGTGCAGGAGCGGGACCAAGAGACCCAGTACTTC. This gives the protein CASSEVQERDQETQYF.

The chain uses TRBV2 and TRBJ1-1; D unclear. Germline V CDR1 and CDR2: SNHLY, FYNNEI. The CDR3 length is 14 residues. Trimming took 6 bases from V and 1 from J, leaving 12 bases between them. CDR3 region: CASRTDFRNTEAFF. The CDR3 nucleotides read TGTGCCAGCAGAACAGATTTCCGGAACACTGAAGCTTTCTTT.

The V gene is TRBV15, the J gene TRBJ2-4; possibly TRBD1 for D (6 bases). This CDR3 has 15 residues. V lost 6 bases, J lost 0 bases, and 12 bases lay in between. From germline, CDR1 is LNHNV and CDR2 YYDKDF (reference sequence). The CDR3, as DNA: TGTGCCACCAGAGACAGGACCAAAGCCAAAAACATTCAGTACTTC. As protein: CATRDRTKAKNIQYF.

V and J are TRBV29-1 and TRBJ2-3, with a weak D call TRBD1 (5 bases). Per germline, CDR1 SQVTM and CDR2 ANQGSEA. The length of the CDR3 is 15 residues. Trimming stripped 6 bases from V and 3 bases from J, with 19 bases between. CDR3 loop: CSVTVAGPVTDTQYF. DNA for the CDR3: TGCAGCGTGACAGTGGCCGGGCCAGTTACAGATACGCAGTATTTT.